This T cell receptor beta chain was recovered during a study of blood T cells in healthy people across ages (dated by TCRdb to between 2015 and 2017). For context, the study as a whole: Template switching captured roughly one uniquely barcoded TCR beta cDNA molecule per two T cells in model experiments. Age-related changes in TCR beta repertoire diversity were measured in the study by deep sequencing normalized with unique cDNA molecular identifiers. The donors were split into four age groups: young (average approximately 16 years), middle-aged (more than 35), aged (roughly 65) and long-lived (roughly 77). For two donors (one aged 18 to 30 and one aged 80 or older), the study analyzed two additional independent replicas of 1 million unique cDNA reads from the same blood draw.

Points the paper makes about the study in general: A strong correlation was found between observed TCR beta diversity and the percentage of naive T cells measured by flow cytometry. Because the CMV infection status of the donors was unknown, age-related changes in expanded clonotypes may potentially have been confounded. Observed TCR beta diversity per million T cells fell roughly linearly with age, and a significant reduction was already apparent by age roughly 40. Estimates of total diversity from one million sequenced T cells were regarded as lower bounds and underestimates. Compared with the aged group, the long-lived group had more naive CD4+ T cells, fewer expanded clones and increased TCR diversity, a pattern suggesting age selection. Conclusive comparison of naive and antigen-experienced compartments was prevented by the profiling of bulk unsorted PBMCs.

The 35 to 40 donors, aged about 6 to 95 years, were systemically healthy Caucasian individuals from Russia. Each donor gave approximately 9.4 milliliters of peripheral blood, drawn into EDTA-treated Vacutainer tubes. PBMCs were isolated by Ficoll-Paque density-gradient centrifugation, with at least 7 million obtained per sample. Total RNA was extracted from PBMCs with Trizol reagent, with at least 6 micrograms obtained per sample. The percentages of naive CD45RAhigh/CD27high T cells were determined by flow cytometry on a PBMC aliquot from every donor. Taken from cysteine to phenylalanine, the CDR3 has 15 residues. Kept here is only the CDR3 DNA, which spans 45 bases and is read in frame from base 1. The germline V gene specifies SGHTA as CDR1 and FQGNSA as CDR2. Trimming at the junction amounts to 1 base on V and 4 bases on J, and the germline ends lie 13 bases apart. A word on this clonotype: The antigen it binds to is not known. Per-base qualities were not stored, and no clone one base away is much larger.

Library generation was performed with 5' RACE. These reads were obtained on an Illumina HiSeq 2500. The second PCR ran for roughly 7 to 12 cycles and used a J-beta primer mix along with a sample-barcoded 5' primer. A template-switch 5' adaptor carrying 12 random nucleotides introduced a unique molecular identifier onto each TCR beta cDNA molecule. Each sample yielded at least 3 million CDR3-containing paired-end reads. The Mint cDNA synthesis kit, primed by a TRBC-specific oligonucleotide, was used to synthesize first-strand cDNA from all RNA. After uracil-DNA glycosylase treatment, a first 18-cycle PCR used universal primers M1SS and BC2_uni_R on all cDNA. The published analysis was carried out like this. Each sample was normalized by randomly selecting 1 million high-quality reads, each carrying a distinct molecular identifier. Instead of being binned into consensus sequences, reads with shared molecular identifiers were discarded. MiTCR, set to a Q25 quality threshold and the strictest error-elimination algorithm, was used for CDR3 identification, clonotype clustering and error correction. A nonparametric unseen species model with Euler transformation was used to estimate a lower bound on total TCR beta diversity. Clones were called with MiXCR by TCRdb after fastp trimmed the public reads at Q25, and only in-frame beta chains were retained. Rows matching on CDR3 protein sequence are summarized as one entry with the most common DNA and genes. TCRdb assigned the V and J calls; the authors' analysis was not used. Present in this sample are roughly 800,000 distinct CDR3 sequences, approximately 25% of which were seen just once. 9.4% of the sample comes from the top ten.

These data were also filed under a second study, of T cells of mothers and their children. According to the second study: The donors were nine systemically healthy Caucasian individuals, made up of three mothers and their six children. cDNA synthesis used all of the extracted RNA, with approximately 1.4 ug of RNA in each 15 ul reaction. In the second PCR, the M1S primer added sample barcodes and 2-4 random nucleotides. Over 8 million TCR beta CDR3 reads came from each mother, compared with some 3.1 million reads from each child. Thymic selection similarly shapes TCR recombination output in related and unrelated pairs, with minor effect from inherited differences. Related mother-child pairs always showed normalized repertoire overlap that was slightly higher than in unrelated mother-child pairs, though the difference was never significant. No persistent microchimeric T cell clones were found, with a detection sensitivity of approximately 110 clones per million clonotypes. Deep NGS was used in the study to compare the TCR beta repertoires of mothers and children and to look for features that separate related mother-child pairs from unrelated individuals. The mean age was around 40 +/- 4 years for the mothers and approximately 11 +/- 4 years for the children. Libraries were sequenced on Illumina HiSeq 2000 with 100+100 nt paired-end reads after adapter ligation with NEBNext reagents. To prevent cross-contamination, the mother and child libraries were prepared one month apart and sequenced in separate runs. Each donor had between about 450,000 and 2,100,000 distinct TCR beta clonotypes identified. Naive TCR beta clonotypes were estimated from low-frequency clonotypes matched to each donor's FACS-determined naive share, without sorting.

The sequence is built from TRBV7-2 and TRBJ1-2; a weak D assignment points to TRBD1 (6 bases agree). What was sequenced was blood. The receptor was isolated from a boy between 10 and 17 years old in good health. The encoded CDR3 is CASSLGAGAGYGYTF. The nucleotides are TGTGCCAGCAGCTTAGGGGCAGGGGCGGGCTATGGCTACACCTTC.